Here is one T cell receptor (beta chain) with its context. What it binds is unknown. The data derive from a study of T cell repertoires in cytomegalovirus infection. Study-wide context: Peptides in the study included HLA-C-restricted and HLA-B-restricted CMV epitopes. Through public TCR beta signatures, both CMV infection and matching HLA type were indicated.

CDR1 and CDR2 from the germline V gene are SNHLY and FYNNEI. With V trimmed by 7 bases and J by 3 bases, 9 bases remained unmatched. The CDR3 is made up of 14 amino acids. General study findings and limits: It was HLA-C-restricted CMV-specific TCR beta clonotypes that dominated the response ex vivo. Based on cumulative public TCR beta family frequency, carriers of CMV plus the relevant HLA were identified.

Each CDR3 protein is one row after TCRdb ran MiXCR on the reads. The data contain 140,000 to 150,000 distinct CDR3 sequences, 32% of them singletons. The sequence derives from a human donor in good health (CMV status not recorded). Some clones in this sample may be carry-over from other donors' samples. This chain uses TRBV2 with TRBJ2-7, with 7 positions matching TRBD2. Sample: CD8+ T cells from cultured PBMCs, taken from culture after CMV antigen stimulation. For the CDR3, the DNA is TGTGCCAGCACTAATAGCGGGTCCCTCTACGAGCAGTACTTC. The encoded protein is CASTNSGSLYEQYF.